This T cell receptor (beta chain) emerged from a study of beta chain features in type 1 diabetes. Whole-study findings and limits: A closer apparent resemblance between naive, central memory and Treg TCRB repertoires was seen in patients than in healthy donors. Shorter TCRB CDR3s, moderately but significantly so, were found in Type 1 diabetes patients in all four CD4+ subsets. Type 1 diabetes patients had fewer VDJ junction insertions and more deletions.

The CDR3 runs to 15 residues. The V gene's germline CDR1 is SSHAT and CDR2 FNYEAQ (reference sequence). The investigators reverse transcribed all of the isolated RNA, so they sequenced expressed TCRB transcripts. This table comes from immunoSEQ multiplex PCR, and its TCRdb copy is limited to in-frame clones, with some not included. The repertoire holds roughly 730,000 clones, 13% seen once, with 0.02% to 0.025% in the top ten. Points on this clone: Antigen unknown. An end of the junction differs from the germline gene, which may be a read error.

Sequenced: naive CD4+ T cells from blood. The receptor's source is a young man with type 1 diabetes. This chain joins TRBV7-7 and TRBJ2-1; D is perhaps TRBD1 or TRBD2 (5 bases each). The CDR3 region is CASSLGDGSYNEQFF. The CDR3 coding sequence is TGTGCTAGCAGCTTGGGGGACGGTTCCTACAATGAGCAGTTCTTC. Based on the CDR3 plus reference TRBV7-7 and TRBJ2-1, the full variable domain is GAGVSQSPRYKVTKRGQDVTLRCDPISSHATLYWYQQALGQGPEFLTYFNYEAQPDKSGLPSDRFSAERPEGSISTLTIQRTEQRDSAMYRCASSLGDGSYNEQFFGPGTRLTVL.